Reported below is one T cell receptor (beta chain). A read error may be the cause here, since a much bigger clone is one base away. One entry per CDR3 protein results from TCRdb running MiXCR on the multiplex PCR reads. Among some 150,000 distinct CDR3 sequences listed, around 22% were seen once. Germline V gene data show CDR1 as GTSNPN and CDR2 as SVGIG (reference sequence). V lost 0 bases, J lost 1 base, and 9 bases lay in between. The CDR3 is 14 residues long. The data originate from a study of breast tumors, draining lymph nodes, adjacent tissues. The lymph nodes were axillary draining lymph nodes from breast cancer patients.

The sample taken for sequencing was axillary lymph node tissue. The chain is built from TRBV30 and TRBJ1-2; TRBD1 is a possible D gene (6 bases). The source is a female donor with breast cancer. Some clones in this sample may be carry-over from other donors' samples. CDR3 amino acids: CAWSVQGVNYGYTF. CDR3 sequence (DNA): TGTGCCTGGAGTGTACAGGGAGTTAACTATGGCTACACCTTC.